These 25 T cell receptor beta chains were all obtained from the same sample, sequenced in a study of T cell responses to AZD1222 COVID-19 vaccine. Only in-frame clones appear in the TCRdb table, and some are missing; sequencing was by immunoSEQ multiplex PCR. The data show over 150,000 clones, roughly nine tenths seen once. Sequencing was performed on peripheral blood, taken 28 days after the second AZD1222 dose. All receptors derive from an adult who received the AZD1222 COVID-19 vaccine.

The V and J genes are TRBV9 and TRBJ2-5, with 8 bases fitting TRBD2. V lost 1 base, J lost 4 bases, and 3 bases stayed unmatched. Germline CDR1 and CDR2: SGDLS and YYNGEE. The CDR3 contains 14 residues. This CDR3 is CASSVNGRGETQYF. The CDR3 DNA is TGTGCCAGCAGCGTAAACGGGAGGGGAGAGACCCAGTACTTC.

This clone has just a few counts. The J gene is TRBJ1-1, the V gene TRBV3-1 (or the pseudogene TRBV3-2); TRBD1 aligns across 7 bases. Germline V gene sequence: CDR1 LGHDT, CDR2 YNNKEL (reference sequence). After removal of 4 bases from V and 5 bases from J, the junction contained 7 bases not matched to a gene. The CDR3 runs 14 residues. CDR3 protein: CASSPWTGRTEAFF. The CDR3 coding sequence is TGTGCCAGCAGCCCATGGACAGGCCGGACTGAAGCTTTCTTT.

The V gene is TRBV21-1, the J gene TRBJ1-2. TRBV21-1 is a pseudogene. CDR3 length: 14 amino acids. CDR3 coding DNA: TGTGCCAGCAGCAAAATGACAGGGAGGGTCGGCTACACCTTC. Translating it yields CASSKMTGRVGYTF.

This rearrangement joins TRBV7-6 to TRBJ2-5, with 7 positions matching TRBD1. The CDR3 is 16 amino acids. Germline V gene sequence: CDR1 SGHVS, CDR2 FNYEAQ. Unmatched junction bases numbered 10, after V lost 1 base and J lost 5 bases. As DNA, the CDR3 is TGTGCCAGCAGCTTAGAAGCAGGGGGTTTGGTTGAGACCCAGTACTTC. It codes for CASSLEAGGLVETQYF.

The genes are TRBV6-2 or TRBV6-3 and TRBJ2-3, with D hard to call. V dropped 0 bases and J dropped 4 bases, with 11 bases sitting between them. This CDR3 comprises 15 residues. Per germline, CDR1 MNHEY and CDR2 SVGEGT. In nucleotides, the CDR3 is TGTGCCAGCAGTTACTCAAGGGTTTGGGCAGATACGCAGTATTTT. Protein product: CASSYSRVWADTQYF.

This clone came up once. J is TRBJ2-7 and V is TRBV11-2; TRBD2 agrees at 14 bases. The CDR3 length is 15 residues. Per germline, CDR1 SGHAT and CDR2 FQNNGV. V was clipped by 5 bases and J by 5 bases; unmatched bases: 5. CDR3 bases: TGTGCCAGCAGCAGACTAGCGGGAGGGCCCGACGAGCAGTACTTC. It encodes CASSRLAGGPDEQYF.

The chain couples TRBV24-1 to TRBJ1-2; 7 bases fit TRBD1. The germline CDR1 and CDR2 sequences are KGHDR and SFDVKD. V was clipped by 0 bases and J by 4 bases; unmatched bases: 1. The CDR3 is 14 amino acids. The CDR3 DNA sequence: TGTGCCACCAGTGATTTGAGGGACAGCTATGGCTACACCTTC. Its translation is CATSDLRDSYGYTF.

V usage is TRBV7-9 and J usage is TRBJ2-1; 12 bases fit TRBD2. Germline-derived CDR1 and CDR2 are SEHNR and FQNEAQ (reference sequence). V shed 1 base, J shed 8 bases, and the junction held 9 bases outside the gene matches. This CDR3 has 17 residues. The CDR3 region is CASSLGASGRVIDEQFF. As DNA, the CDR3 is TGTGCCAGCAGCTTAGGGGCTAGCGGGAGGGTAATCGATGAGCAGTTCTTC.

This chain's CDR3 is CASSPSTDTQYF. CDR3 nucleotide sequence: TGTGCCAGCAGCCCGTCAACAGATACGCAGTATTTT. The genes are TRBV9 and TRBJ2-3; D is ambiguous. The CDR3 has 12 residues. V was shortened by 4 bases and J by 3 bases, with 6 bases between the two germline ends. Germline V gene sequence: CDR1 SGDLS, CDR2 YYNGEE.

The gene calls are TRBV18 and TRBJ2-7, with TRBD1 identical over 8 bases. With 6 bases clipped from V and 2 bases from J, the junction kept 3 bases outside the gene matches. CDR3 length equals 13 residues. The V gene's germline CDR1 is KGHSH and CDR2 LQKENI. CDR3 amino acids: CASSGTGPYEQYF. In DNA, the CDR3 is TGTGCCAGCTCCGGGACAGGACCCTACGAGCAGTACTTC.

This clone has more than one count but fewer than ten. The V gene is TRBV11-1, the J gene TRBJ2-7, with D possibly being TRBD1 or TRBD2 (6 bases each). CDR1 is SGHAT, CDR2 FQDESV, per germline (reference sequence). The CDR3 totals 14 residues. Trimming removed 2 bases at V and 3 bases at J, with 11 bases between. The CDR3 coding sequence is TGTGCCAGCAGCTTAACGGGGGCGGTCTACGAGCAGTACTTC. Its protein product is CASSLTGAVYEQYF.

The J gene is TRBJ1-4, the V gene TRBV11-2, with unresolved D. CDR1 is SGHAT and CDR2 is FQNNGV in the germline V gene. Trimming took off 3 bases at V and 8 bases at J, with 10 bases between the two ends. This CDR3 is 13 amino acids long. The chain's CDR3 is CASSFSSGEKLFF. The CDR3 bases are TGTGCCAGCAGCTTTTCCAGCGGAGAAAAACTGTTTTTT.

The J gene is TRBJ1-2, the V gene TRBV9; D gene uncertain. CDR1 and CDR2 (germline): SGDLS, YYNGEE. There are 13 residues in the CDR3. Trimming left V 4 bases short and J 2 bases short, with 9 bases between. CDR3 coding DNA: TGTGCCAGCAGCCCCCGCCGCAACTATGGCTACACCTTC. Its translation is CASSPRRNYGYTF.

V gene TRBV6-5 combines with J gene TRBJ1-1; D may be TRBD1 (5 bases). The CDR3 spans 13 residues. The germline V and J ends were trimmed by 7 bases and 6 bases, with 15 bases remaining between them. Germline V CDR1 and CDR2: MNHEY, SVGAGI. CDR3 nucleotides: TGTGCCAGCATCAAACCCGGGACCCCTGAAGCTTTCTTT. This gives the protein CASIKPGTPEAFF.

V is TRBV3-1 (or the pseudogene TRBV3-2) and J is TRBJ2-7; 7 bases are shared with TRBD1. V trimming: 4 bases; J trimming: 4 bases; junction bases outside the gene matches: 10. The CDR3 spans 15 residues. The germline V gene has CDR1 LGHDT and CDR2 YNNKEL (reference sequence). This CDR3 is CASSPPRTGLYEQYF. DNA of the CDR3: TGTGCCAGCAGCCCTCCGAGGACAGGTCTATACGAGCAGTACTTC.

The table lists this clone with a count of one. This chain links TRBV11-2 with TRBJ2-7; no definite D call. CDR1 SGHAT and CDR2 FQNNGV come from the germline V gene. The CDR3 runs to 15 residues. Deletions cut 5 bases from V and 1 base from J, with 15 bases between. The CDR3 here is CASSTLFGGSYEQYF. The CDR3 DNA is TGTGCCAGCAGCACCCTTTTTGGCGGATCCTACGAGCAGTACTTC.

V and J are TRBV3-1 (or the pseudogene TRBV3-2) and TRBJ2-7, with 11 bases aligning to TRBD2. Trimming at V came to 4 bases and at J to 3 bases, leaving 11 bases not matched to a gene. Germline lookup yields CDR1 LGHDT and CDR2 YNNKEL (reference sequence). This CDR3 spans 17 amino acids. CDR3 coding DNA: TGTGCCAGCAGCCCGTACATAGCGGGAGGGGGCTTCTACGAGCAGTACTTC. It specifies CASSPYIAGGGFYEQYF.

V gene TRBV3-1 (or the pseudogene TRBV3-2) combines with J gene TRBJ1-3; D uncertain. The CDR3 has 13 amino acids. V shed 6 bases and J shed 4 bases, with 10 bases lying between them. Germline V gene sequence: CDR1 LGHDT, CDR2 YNNKEL (reference sequence). The CDR3 coding sequence is TGTGCCAGCAGATACGAGTCCGGAAACACCATATATTTT. This encodes CASRYESGNTIYF.

The V and J genes are TRBV4-1 and TRBJ2-7, with 10 bases fitting TRBD1. Trimming at V came to 3 bases and at J to 2 bases, leaving 4 bases not matched to a gene. The CDR3 spans 15 residues. CDR1 and CDR2 from the germline V gene are MGHRA and YSYEKL. CDR3 DNA: TGCGCCAGCAGCCAGTCCGGGACAGGGGCCTACGAGCAGTACTTC. Amino acid sequence: CASSQSGTGAYEQYF.

The rearrangement uses TRBV4-1 and TRBJ1-2, with D possibly TRBD1 on 6 matching bases. Trimming took 5 bases from V and 8 from J, leaving 12 bases between them. The CDR3 runs to 12 residues. Germline V gives CDR1 MGHRA, CDR2 YSYEKL. CDR3 sequence: CASSTPGTGYTF. The CDR3 coding sequence is TGCGCCAGCAGCACACCCGGGACAGGCTACACCTTC.

The genes are TRBV15 and TRBJ2-1; 9 bases line up with TRBD1. The CDR3 contains 14 residues. Looked up from germline, CDR1 is LNHNV and CDR2 is YYDKDF (reference sequence). Germline trimming cut 5 bases from V and 7 bases from J; bases unmatched to any gene: 6. In DNA, the CDR3 is TGTGCCACCAGCCCAGGGGGGACAGGGAATGAGCAGTTCTTC. This sequence encodes CATSPGGTGNEQFF.

This chain joins TRBV12-3 or TRBV12-4 and TRBJ2-5; no clear D. Trimming took 3 bases from V and 5 from J, leaving 7 bases between them. This CDR3 is 12 amino acids long. The CDR3 region is CASSFFGETQYF. In nucleotides, the CDR3 is TGTGCCAGCAGTTTTTTTGGGGAGACCCAGTACTTC.

The V gene is TRBV5-4, the J gene TRBJ2-7; the D is unclear. The CDR3 extends over 11 amino acids. Per germline, CDR1 SGHNT and CDR2 YYREEE (reference sequence). V was pared by 1 base and J by 6 bases, with 5 bases between. For the CDR3, the DNA is TGTGCCAGCAGCTTGTTTGCCGAGCAGTACTTC. This encodes CASSLFAEQYF.

V and J are TRBV2 and TRBJ2-7; 7 nucleotides match TRBD1. In germline, CDR1 is SNHLY, CDR2 FYNNEI. The junction had 5 bases not matched to a gene; V was cut back by 4 bases and J by 2 bases. The CDR3 has 14 amino acids. Here the CDR3 DNA reads TGTGCCAGCAGTGCGTATGGGACAGCCTACGAGCAGTACTTC. This encodes CASSAYGTAYEQYF.

This clone was seen repeatedly, ten times or more. V and J are TRBV10-3 and TRBJ1-2, with 7 bases identical to TRBD1. Germline CDR1 is ENHRY and CDR2 is SYGVKD. The CDR3 extends over 13 amino acids. Trimming cost V 3 bases and J 8 bases; bases outside gene matches: 6. The CDR3 loop reads CAISEEGGRGYTF. CDR3 nucleotide sequence: TGTGCCATCAGTGAAGAAGGGGGCCGCGGCTACACCTTC.